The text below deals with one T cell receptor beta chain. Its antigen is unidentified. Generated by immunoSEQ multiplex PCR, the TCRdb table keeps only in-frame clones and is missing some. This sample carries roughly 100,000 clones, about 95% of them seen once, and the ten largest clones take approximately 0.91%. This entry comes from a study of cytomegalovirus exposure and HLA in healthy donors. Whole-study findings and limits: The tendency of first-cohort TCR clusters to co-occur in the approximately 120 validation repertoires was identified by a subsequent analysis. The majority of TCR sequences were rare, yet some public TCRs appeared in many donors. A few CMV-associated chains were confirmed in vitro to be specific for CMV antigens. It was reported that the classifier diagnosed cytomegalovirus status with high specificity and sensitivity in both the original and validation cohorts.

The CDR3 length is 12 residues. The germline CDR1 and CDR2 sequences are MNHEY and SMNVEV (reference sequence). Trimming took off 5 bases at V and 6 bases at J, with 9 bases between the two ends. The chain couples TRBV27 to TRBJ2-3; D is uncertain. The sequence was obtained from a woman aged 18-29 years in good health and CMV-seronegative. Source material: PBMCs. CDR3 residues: CASSPSGDTQYF. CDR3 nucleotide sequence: TGTGCCAGCAGTCCCTCCGGGGATACGCAGTATTTT.